This TCR beta chain was sequenced for a study of CD8+ T cells in alopecia areata. The treatment here: oral pan-JAK inhibitor, 5-10 mg twice daily. Reverse transcription of extracted RNA yielded cDNA, which provided the sequencing template. Method: immunoSEQ multiplex PCR; TCRdb's copy keeps in-frame clones and lacks some. The sample records around 270,000 clones, 55% to 75% being singletons. Germline CDR1 is SNHLY and CDR2 is FYNNEI. Trimming cost V 3 bases and J 5 bases, with 5 bases left between them. CDR3 length: 12 residues. This specimen consisted of CD4+ T cells sorted from blood, obtained at week 24, from a patient treated with tofacitinib. The chain combines TRBV2 with TRBJ1-5; D is uncertain. The receptor comes from a human donor with alopecia areata. CDR3 bases: TGTGCCAGCAGTGATCCGGATCAGCCCCAGCATTTT. Amino acid sequence: CASSDPDQPQHF.